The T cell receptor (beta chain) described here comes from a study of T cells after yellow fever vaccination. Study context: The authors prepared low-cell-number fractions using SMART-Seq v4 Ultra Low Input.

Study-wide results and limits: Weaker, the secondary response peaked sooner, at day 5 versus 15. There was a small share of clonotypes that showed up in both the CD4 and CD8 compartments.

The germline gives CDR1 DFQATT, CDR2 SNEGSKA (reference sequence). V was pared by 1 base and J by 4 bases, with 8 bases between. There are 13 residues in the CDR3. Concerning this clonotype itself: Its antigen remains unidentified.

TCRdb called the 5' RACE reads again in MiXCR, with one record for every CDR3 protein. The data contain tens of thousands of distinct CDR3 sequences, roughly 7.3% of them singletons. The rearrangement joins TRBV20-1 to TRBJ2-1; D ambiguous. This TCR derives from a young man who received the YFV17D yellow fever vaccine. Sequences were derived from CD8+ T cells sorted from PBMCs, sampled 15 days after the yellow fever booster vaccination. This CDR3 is CSARAPVYNEQFF. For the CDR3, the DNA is TGCAGTGCTAGAGCCCCGGTATACAATGAGCAGTTCTTC.